The 15 T cell receptor beta chains presented below share a single source sample, sequenced in a study of blood T cells in healthy people across ages. A second PCR of about 7 to 12 cycles used a sample-barcoded 5' primer and a J-beta primer mix. MiXCR, applied by TCRdb to the 5' RACE reads, yields one record per CDR3 protein. The table records nearly 800,000 distinct CDR3 sequences, approximately 25% of them present only once. These records were also assigned to another study, of T cells of mothers and their children.

Sequenced: blood. The receptors derive from a boy aged 5-17 years in good health.

This clonotype was seen a few times. The chain uses TRBV5-6 and TRBJ2-1; 15 nucleotides align to TRBD2. The trim removed 0 bases at V and 7 bases at J, leaving 2 bases unmatched. CDR3 length: 16 residues. Germline V gene lookup returns CDR1 SGHDT and CDR2 YYEEEE. The CDR3 DNA reads TGTGCCAGCAGCTTGGCCGGGACTAGCGGGGGGAATGAGCAGTTCTTC. It is translated as CASSLAGTSGGNEQFF.

V gene TRBV11-2 combines with J gene TRBJ2-7, with a possible D match to TRBD1 (6 bases). Germline V gene data show CDR1 as SGHAT and CDR2 as FQNNGV. With 8 bases removed from V and 0 bases from J, the gap between germline ends came to 11 bases. This CDR3 has 13 amino acids. The CDR3, as DNA: TGTGCCAGCGGACAGACAGCCTCCTACGAGCAGTACTTC. It codes for CASGQTASYEQYF.

This clonotype was found a few times. The chain joins TRBV2 to TRBJ2-5; 10 nucleotides match TRBD1. The germline V gene encodes CDR1 SNHLY and CDR2 FYNNEI. The CDR3 spans 17 residues. J lost 5 bases, V lost 2 bases, and 11 bases had no gene match. The CDR3 spells CASSEFRTGGIRETQYF. The CDR3 DNA reads TGTGCCAGCAGTGAATTTAGGACAGGGGGTATTCGGGAGACCCAGTACTTC.

This clonotype was counted between two and nine times. This chain uses TRBV4-3 with TRBJ2-3; D call uncertain. V was trimmed by 3 bases and J by 0 bases, leaving 13 bases between them. The CDR3 has 16 amino acids. CDR1 and CDR2 (germline): LGHNA, YSLEER. The CDR3 region has the DNA TGCGCCAGCAGCCAGGCTACAGCTACCAGCACAGATACGCAGTATTTT. The encoded protein is CASSQATATSTDTQYF.

This clonotype was detected only a few times. This chain links TRBV2 with TRBJ2-4; D unclear. CDR1 and CDR2 from the germline V gene are SNHLY and FYNNEI. Trimming stripped 6 bases from V and 8 bases from J, with 11 bases between. This CDR3 spans 12 amino acids. The CDR3 coding sequence is TGTGCCAGCAGATCATCAGGAGACATTCAGTACTTC. It translates to CASRSSGDIQYF.

The V call is TRBV7-6, the J call TRBJ1-5, with 10 bases aligning to TRBD1. There are 18 residues in the CDR3. The germline gives CDR1 SGHVS, CDR2 FNYEAQ. With 1 base clipped from V and 1 base from J, the junction kept 7 bases outside the gene matches. In DNA, the CDR3 is TGTGCCAGCAGCTTAGAGTTTTGGGACAGGGGCAGCAATCAGCCCCAGCATTTT. Encoded protein: CASSLEFWDRGSNQPQHF.

The chain recombines TRBV3-1 with TRBJ2-5; TRBD1 aligns across 7 bases. The closer fit of TRBJ2-7 to the DNA end suggests the J call may be wrong. The germline gives CDR1 LGHDT, CDR2 YNNKEL (reference sequence). This CDR3 is built from 15 residues. The CDR3 nucleotides are TGTGCCAGCAGCCCAGAGCCGGGACAGCGCTACGAGCAGTACTTC. This encodes CASSPEPGQRYEQYF.

This clonotype was seen repeatedly, ten times or more. V gene TRBV12-3 or TRBV12-4 combines with J gene TRBJ1-5; 7 bases map to TRBD1. The CDR3 runs 13 residues. Germline trimming cut 4 bases from V and 7 bases from J; bases unmatched to any gene: 4. The DNA of the CDR3 is TGTGCCAGCAGTTGGGACAGTGGACAGCCCCAGCATTTT. The encoded protein is CASSWDSGQPQHF.

The chain combines TRBV27 with TRBJ2-5, with 9 positions matching TRBD1. The CDR3 length is 15 residues. The V gene's germline CDR1 is MNHEY and CDR2 SMNVEV (reference sequence). With V trimmed by 1 base and J by 2 bases, 2 bases remained unmatched. The DNA of the CDR3 is TGTGCCAGCAGTTTATGGGGGACAGGGCAAGAGACCCAGTACTTC. Encoded protein: CASSLWGTGQETQYF.

In this sample, this clonotype turned up many times. The chain has TRBV6-5 and TRBJ2-1; no firm D call. V lost 3 bases and J 4 bases, leaving 13 bases between the germline ends. CDR3 size: 15 residues. The germline V gene encodes CDR1 MNHEY and CDR2 SVGAGI. CDR3 coding DNA: TGTGCCAGCAGTTATAGAGGCCTGAATTACAATGAGCAGTTCTTC. Translating gives CASSYRGLNYNEQFF.

V usage is TRBV5-1 and J usage is TRBJ2-5; perhaps TRBD2 as D (5 bases). Trimming removed 5 bases from V and 1 base from J, with 12 bases in between. Germline assignment: CDR1 SGHRS and CDR2 YFSETQ. This CDR3 spans 14 amino acids. This CDR3 reads CASRTTLAQETQYF. Written as DNA, the CDR3 is TGCGCCAGCAGGACCACCCTAGCCCAAGAGACCCAGTACTTC.

This clonotype was seen a handful of times. The V and J genes are TRBV7-2 and TRBJ1-3; maybe TRBD1 (5 bases). Germline loops: CDR1 SGHTA, CDR2 FQGNSA. The CDR3 consists of 17 residues. V lost 2 bases to trimming and J lost 0 bases, with 14 bases between them. CDR3 amino acids: CASSLRTRGASGNTIYF. CDR3 coding DNA: TGTGCCAGCAGCTTAAGAACAAGGGGCGCCTCTGGAAACACCATATATTTT.

The J gene is TRBJ2-3, the V gene TRBV4-2, with D possibly called TRBD1 or TRBD2 (7 bases each). The length of the CDR3 is 16 residues. Germline CDR1 LGHNA, CDR2 YNFKEQ. V was cut by 0 bases and J by 4 bases, with 14 bases left in between. CDR3 DNA: TGTGCCAGCAGCCAAGATCAGGGGGGAGGGGCAGATACGCAGTATTTT. It codes for CASSQDQGGGADTQYF.

The chain uses TRBV6-5 and TRBJ1-3; D is undetermined. Germline V gene lookup returns CDR1 MNHEY and CDR2 SVGAGI. CDR3 length: 14 amino acids. V lost 0 bases, J lost 8 bases, and 11 bases lay in between. This chain's CDR3 is CASSYSTGQDTIYF. In DNA form, the CDR3 reads TGTGCCAGCAGTTACTCGACTGGGCAGGACACCATATATTTT.

The chain recombines TRBV15 with TRBJ1-5; D not certain. The germline V and J ends were trimmed by 0 bases and 2 bases, with 8 bases remaining between them. This CDR3 contains 15 residues. Germline V lookup: CDR1 LNHNV, CDR2 YYDKDF (reference sequence). CDR3 DNA: TGTGCCACCAGCAGAGATCTTGCGCGCAATCAGCCCCAGCATTTT. Translated: CATSRDLARNQPQHF.